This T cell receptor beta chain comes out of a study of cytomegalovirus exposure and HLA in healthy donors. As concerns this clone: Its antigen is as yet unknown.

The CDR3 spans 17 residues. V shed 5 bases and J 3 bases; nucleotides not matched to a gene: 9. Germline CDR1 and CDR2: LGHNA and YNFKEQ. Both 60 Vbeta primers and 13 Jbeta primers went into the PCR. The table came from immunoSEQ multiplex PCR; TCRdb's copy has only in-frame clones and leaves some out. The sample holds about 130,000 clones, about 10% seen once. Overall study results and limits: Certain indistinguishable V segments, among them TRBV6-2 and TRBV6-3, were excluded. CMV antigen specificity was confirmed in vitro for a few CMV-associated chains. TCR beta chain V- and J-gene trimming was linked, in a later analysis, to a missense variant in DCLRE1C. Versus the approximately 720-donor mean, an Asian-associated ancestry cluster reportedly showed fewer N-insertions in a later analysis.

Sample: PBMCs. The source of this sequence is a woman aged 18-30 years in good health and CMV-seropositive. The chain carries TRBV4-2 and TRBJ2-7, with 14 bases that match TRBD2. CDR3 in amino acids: CASSAPGLAGVSYEQYF. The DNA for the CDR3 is TGTGCCAGCAGCGCCCCGGGACTAGCGGGAGTAAGCTACGAGCAGTACTTC.